The 8 T cell receptor beta chains below were found in one sample sequenced in a study of blood T cell repertoires in COVID-19. This table comes from immunoSEQ multiplex PCR, and its TCRdb copy is limited to in-frame clones, with some not included. The table has some 210,000 clones, approximately 90% seen once. Source material: PBMCs or T cells enriched from blood (not recorded which). The receptors come from a man aged 18-30 years with acute COVID-19.

The CDR3 DNA is TGTGCCAGCAGCGTATCCGCAGGTTTAGCTAACTATGGCTACACCTTC. Translated, it gives CASSVSAGLANYGYTF. This sequence joins TRBV9 and TRBJ1-2; no reliable D call. Germline lookup yields CDR1 SGDLS and CDR2 YYNGEE. The CDR3 spans 16 residues. V shed 1 base and J shed 0 bases, with 13 bases lying between them.

The gene calls are TRBV11-2 and TRBJ1-3, with D uncertain. The germline V gene encodes CDR1 SGHAT and CDR2 FQNNGV. The CDR3 consists of 14 residues. Trimming took 8 bases from V and 0 from J, leaving 11 bases between them. CDR3 sequence reads: CASRDTVSGNTIYF. The DNA of the CDR3 is TGTGCCAGCCGAGACACCGTCTCTGGAAACACCATATATTTT.

The rearrangement links TRBV7-8 to TRBJ2-3; tentative D call: TRBD1 (6 bases). The V end was cut by 0 bases, the J end by 0 bases, with 13 bases between. The CDR3 totals 17 residues. CDR1 is SGHVS and CDR2 is FQNEAQ in the germline V gene. This CDR3 reads CASSLALAGDSTDTQYF. DNA of the CDR3: TGTGCCAGCAGCTTAGCGCTGGCAGGGGATAGCACAGATACGCAGTATTTT.

The genes are TRBV6-5 and TRBJ1-1, with TRBD1 as a possible D gene (5 bases). V dropped 2 bases and J dropped 5 bases, with 9 bases sitting between them. CDR1 and CDR2 from the germline V gene are MNHEY and SVGAGI. The length of the CDR3 is 13 residues. CDR3 loop: CASSYGQRTEAFF. CDR3 DNA sequence: TGTGCCAGCAGTTACGGACAAAGAACTGAAGCTTTCTTT.

The chain has TRBV4-3 and TRBJ2-3; D gene uncertain. V lost 4 bases to trimming and J lost 5 bases, with 7 bases between them. The CDR3 spans 12 residues. In germline, CDR1 is LGHNA, CDR2 YSLEER. The CDR3 sequence is CASSPNGDTQYF. The CDR3 coding sequence is TGCGCCAGCAGCCCTAACGGAGATACGCAGTATTTT.

This clone was seen a few times. The V call is TRBV28, the J call TRBJ2-7, with D maybe TRBD1 (5 bases). V gave up 1 base and J gave up 3 bases, with 7 bases separating them. CDR1 and CDR2 (germline): MDHEN, SYDVKM. CDR3 length: 13 residues. DNA of the CDR3: TGTGCCAGCAGTTTATACCAGGGCTACGAGCAGTACTTC. Protein product: CASSLYQGYEQYF.

The chain carries TRBV6-2 or TRBV6-3 and TRBJ1-5; 7 nucleotides agree with TRBD1. Germline values: CDR1 MNHEY, CDR2 SVGEGT. The CDR3 extends over 17 amino acids. Trimming cost V 6 bases and J 0 bases; bases outside gene matches: 11. CDR3 sequence: CASSPRDRKNSNQPQHF. CDR3 nucleotides: TGTGCCAGCAGCCCCCGGGACAGAAAAAATAGCAATCAGCCCCAGCATTTT.

The rearrangement uses TRBV5-8 and TRBJ1-1; TRBD1 matches at 11 bases. Losses at the gene ends were 0 bases for V and 2 bases for J; bases not matched to a gene: 0. The CDR3 spans 15 residues. The V gene's germline CDR1 is SGHTS and CDR2 YDEGEE. CDR3 loop: CASSLGTGGNTEAFF. The CDR3 coding sequence is TGTGCCAGCAGCTTGGGGACAGGGGGCAACACTGAAGCTTTCTTT.